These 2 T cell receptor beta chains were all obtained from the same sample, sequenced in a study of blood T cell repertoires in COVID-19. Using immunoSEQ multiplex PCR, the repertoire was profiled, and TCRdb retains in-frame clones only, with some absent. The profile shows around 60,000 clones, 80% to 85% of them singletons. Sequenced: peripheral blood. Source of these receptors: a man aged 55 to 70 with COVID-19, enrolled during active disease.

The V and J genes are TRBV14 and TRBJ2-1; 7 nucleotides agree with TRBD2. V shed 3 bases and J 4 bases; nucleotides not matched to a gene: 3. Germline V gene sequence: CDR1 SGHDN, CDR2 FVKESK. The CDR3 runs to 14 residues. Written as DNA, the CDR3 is TGTGCCAGCAGCCAGACTAGCCTATACAATGAGCAGTTCTTC. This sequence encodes CASSQTSLYNEQFF.

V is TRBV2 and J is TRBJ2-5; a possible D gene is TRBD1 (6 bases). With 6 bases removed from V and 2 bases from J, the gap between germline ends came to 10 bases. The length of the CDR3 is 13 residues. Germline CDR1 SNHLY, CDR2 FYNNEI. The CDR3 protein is CASSTGNQETQYF. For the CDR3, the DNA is TGTGCCAGCAGCACAGGGAATCAAGAGACCCAGTACTTC.